One sample yielded the 17 T cell receptor beta chains listed below, sequenced in a study of blood T cell repertoires in COVID-19. Measured with immunoSEQ multiplex PCR; TCRdb has only the in-frame clones, and not every one. The data hold about 200,000 clones, with about 88% observed a single time. What was sequenced was peripheral blood. The receptors come from a man aged 45-60 years with COVID-19, enrolled during active disease.

The chain uses TRBV5-1 and TRBJ2-7; TRBD2 aligns across 10 bases. The germline gives CDR1 SGHRS, CDR2 YFSETQ. This CDR3 comprises 14 residues. The J segment lost 6 bases and the V segment lost 4 bases, leaving 7 bases of the junction unmatched. CDR3 DNA: TGCGCCAGCAGCCCAAGCGGGAGGGCCTCCGAGCAGTACTTC. Its protein is CASSPSGRASEQYF.

V is TRBV10-1 and J is TRBJ1-1; TRBD1 might be the D (6 bases). The CDR3 length is 14 residues. Germline loops: CDR1 WNHNN, CDR2 SYGVQD (reference sequence). Trimming stripped 3 bases from V and 0 bases from J, with 8 bases between. CDR3 protein: CASSEGTLNTEAFF. The CDR3 DNA is TGCGCCAGCAGTGAAGGGACATTGAACACTGAAGCTTTCTTT.

The V and J genes are TRBV11-3 and TRBJ1-5; TRBD1 matches 8 bases. Germline-derived CDR1 and CDR2 are SGHNT and YENEEA. Germline trimming cut 2 bases from V and 0 bases from J; bases unmatched to any gene: 6. The CDR3 loop spans 17 amino acids. The CDR3 spells CASSLIPTGASNQPQHF. CDR3 nucleotide sequence: TGTGCCAGCAGCTTAATTCCGACAGGGGCTAGCAATCAGCCCCAGCATTTT.

The rearrangement joins TRBV5-6 to TRBJ2-7; 9 bases fit TRBD1. J was trimmed by 1 base and V by 3 bases; bases with no gene match: 11. This CDR3 is built from 17 residues. Germline CDR1 is SGHDT and CDR2 is YYEEEE. CDR3 residues: CASSSSPGDRVSYEQYF. CDR3 sequence (DNA): TGTGCCAGCAGCTCCTCCCCCGGGGACAGGGTATCCTACGAGCAGTACTTC.

The chain has TRBV29-1 and TRBJ1-2; D not resolved. V gave up 0 bases and J gave up 1 base, with 9 bases separating them. This CDR3 spans 14 amino acids. Germline V lookup: CDR1 SQVTM, CDR2 ANQGSEA. The DNA of the CDR3 is TGCAGCGTTGAAGATCGCGGCATTAACTATGGCTACACCTTC. It codes for CSVEDRGINYGYTF.

The chain couples TRBV5-4 to TRBJ2-2; 10 bases map to TRBD2. Germline CDR1 and CDR2: SGHNT and YYREEE (reference sequence). This CDR3 has 16 residues. The V gene end was trimmed by 4 bases and the J gene end by 1 base; junction bases not matched to a gene: 4. DNA for the CDR3: TGTGCCAGCAGCCCTGGACTAGCGGAGAACACCGGGGAGCTGTTTTTT. Protein sequence: CASSPGLAENTGELFF.

The chain combines TRBV9 with TRBJ2-1; TRBD2 matches 8 bases. The CDR3 length is 20 residues. Germline CDR1 is SGDLS and CDR2 is YYNGEE. The junction had 19 bases not matched to a gene; V was cut back by 0 bases and J by 5 bases. The CDR3 sequence is CASSVDKIKAGASIDNEQFF. CDR3 bases: TGTGCCAGCAGCGTAGATAAGATAAAAGCGGGAGCCTCCATTGACAATGAGCAGTTCTTC.

Comment on this clone: At one of its ends the junction is not consistent with the germline gene, which may arise from a read error. In DNA form, the CDR3 reads TGCAGTGCCCATCACCAGGGCGGACCGAGCTTC. Residues: CSAHHQGGPSF. The chain uses TRBV20-1 and TRBJ2-7, with a weak D call TRBD1 (5 bases). From germline, CDR1 is DFQATT and CDR2 SNEGSKA (reference sequence). CDR3 length: 11 amino acids.

This chain connects TRBV27 to TRBJ1-1; D possibly corresponds to TRBD1 (6 bases). V was trimmed by 4 bases and J by 1 base, leaving 10 bases between them. The CDR3 runs to 14 residues. The V gene's germline CDR1 is MNHEY and CDR2 SMNVEV (reference sequence). The CDR3 nucleotides are TGTGCCAGCAGTTCGCCGACAGGGAACACTGAAGCTTTCTTT. As protein: CASSSPTGNTEAFF.

The gene calls are TRBV5-1 and TRBJ1-5; D is unresolved. The V end lost 0 bases, the J end lost 5 bases, and 6 bases lay between the germline ends. The CDR3 extends over 13 amino acids. Per germline, CDR1 SGHRS and CDR2 YFSETQ. The DNA for the CDR3 is TGCGCCAGCAGCTTGGATGAGGATCAGCCCCAGCATTTT. Protein: CASSLDEDQPQHF.

The chain combines TRBV5-1 with TRBJ2-3; the D gene is possibly TRBD2 (6 bases). The CDR3 sequence is 15 residues long. Per germline, CDR1 SGHRS and CDR2 YFSETQ. Trimming cost V 0 bases and J 2 bases, with 10 bases left between them. CDR3 region: CASSLVLAATDTQYF. CDR3 bases: TGCGCCAGCAGCTTGGTTTTAGCGGCCACAGATACGCAGTATTTT.

The chain is built from TRBV5-6 and TRBJ2-1; the D gene is possibly TRBD1 (6 bases). With 1 base removed from V and 7 bases from J, the gap between germline ends came to 15 bases. This CDR3 comprises 15 residues. The germline gives CDR1 SGHDT, CDR2 YYEEEE. In nucleotides, the CDR3 is TGTGCCAGCAGCTTGCCGGGACAAATATATAATGAGCAGTTCTTC. Its translation: CASSLPGQIYNEQFF.

The chain carries TRBV27 and TRBJ1-6; 8 bases are a match to TRBD1. CDR1 is MNHEY, CDR2 SMNVEV, per germline (reference sequence). The V segment lost 6 bases and the J segment 9 bases; nucleotides outside the gene matches: 13. This CDR3 has 16 residues. For the CDR3, the DNA is TGTGCCAGCAGGGGGATTACAGGGGGTTTAGGTTCACCCCTCCACTTT. As protein: CASRGITGGLGSPLHF.

This chain joins TRBV5-5 and TRBJ2-7, with D possibly being TRBD1 (6 bases). CDR3 length: 13 amino acids. CDR1 and CDR2 (germline): SGHKS, YYEKEE (reference sequence). The germline V and J ends were trimmed by 3 bases and 0 bases, with 7 bases remaining between them. DNA for the CDR3: TGTGCCAGCAGCTCAGGGGTCTCCTACGAGCAGTACTTC. Protein product: CASSSGVSYEQYF.

The gene calls are TRBV18 and TRBJ1-5, with 7 nucleotides matching TRBD1. The CDR3 is made up of 16 amino acids. Germline CDR1 reads KGHSH; CDR2 reads LQKENI. V was pared by 3 bases and J by 1 base, with 6 bases of the junction left unmatched. CDR3 in DNA: TGTGCCAGCTCACCCCCAGGGACAGCAAGCAATCAGCCCCAGCATTTT. As protein: CASSPPGTASNQPQHF.

This rearrangement joins TRBV2 to TRBJ2-3; 13 bases align to TRBD2. This CDR3 region has 16 residues. Germline V gene lookup returns CDR1 SNHLY and CDR2 FYNNEI. Trimming removed 3 bases from V and 3 bases from J; junction bases left unmatched: 3. CDR3 amino acids: CASSDRTSGGTDTQYF. The CDR3 DNA sequence: TGTGCCAGCAGTGATAGGACTAGCGGGGGAACAGATACGCAGTATTTT.

The chain links TRBV7-2 to TRBJ2-3, with TRBD2 matching 10 bases. This CDR3 has 18 amino acids. Germline CDR1 and CDR2: SGHTA and FQGNSA. Trimming at V came to 5 bases and at J to 3 bases, leaving 14 bases not matched to a gene. CDR3 nucleotides: TGTGCCAGCAGCCACCGCCCCAATCTAGCGGGGGAGACAGATACGCAGTATTTT. It translates to CASSHRPNLAGETDTQYF.